The entry that follows covers one TCR beta chain sequence. The antigen is undetermined. The sample originates from a study of T cell responses to AZD1222 COVID-19 vaccine. Notes on the study in general: The donors showed a predominance of white British ancestry and of females, with possible underestimation of clonal diversity. After two AZD1222 doses, spike-specific TCR breadth and depth rose versus day 0. Unmutated regions of variants are reportedly targeted by nearly half of spike-specific TCRs. The study identified only a handful of AZD1222 recipients as seropositive at baseline.

Assay: immunoSEQ multiplex PCR; the TCRdb copy retains only in-frame clones and omits some. Of 150,000 to 160,000 clones in the sample, about nine tenths were seen once. The sequence was collected from an adult who had recovered from COVID-19. This specimen consisted of peripheral blood, obtained after recovery from COVID-19.

Written as DNA, the CDR3 is TGTGCCAGCAGCTCCGGTGGTCCGGGACAGGCCGAAAAACTGTTTTTT. Its translation: CASSSGGPGQAEKLFF. The genes are TRBV9 and TRBJ1-4, with TRBD1 matching 8 bases. V trimming: 4 bases; J trimming: 8 bases; junction bases outside the gene matches: 13. Germline V CDR1 and CDR2: SGDLS, YYNGEE. The CDR3 has 16 amino acids.